The 7 T cell receptor beta chains in this list originate from one sample, sequenced in a study of blood T cell repertoires in COVID-19. Measured with immunoSEQ multiplex PCR; TCRdb has only the in-frame clones, and not every one. The sample lists around 180,000 clones; roughly four fifths were seen once. The sequenced material came from peripheral blood. The receptors shown here come from a human donor in a cohort sampled during active COVID-19.

The chain carries TRBV3-1 (or the pseudogene TRBV3-2) and TRBJ2-7; 7 bases match TRBD2. The CDR3 totals 15 residues. Germline V CDR1 and CDR2: LGHDT, YNNKEL (reference sequence). V dropped 3 bases and J dropped 0; count of bases not matched to a gene: 5. The CDR3 region has the DNA TGTGCCAGCAGCCATTTCCCTAGCGGCTCCTACGAGCAGTACTTC. It is translated as CASSHFPSGSYEQYF.

V gene TRBV4-3 combines with J gene TRBJ1-2; weak D call: TRBD1 (6 bases). Germline loops: CDR1 LGHNA, CDR2 YSLEER. V gave up 0 bases and J gave up 3 bases, with 11 bases separating them. This CDR3 contains 15 residues. The DNA for the CDR3 is TGCGCCAGCAGCCAAGATCTCGCAGGGGACTATGGCTACACCTTC. Amino acids: CASSQDLAGDYGYTF.

This clone was counted once. The chain combines TRBV19 with TRBJ1-1, with TRBD1 as a possible D gene (6 bases). From germline, CDR1 is LNHDA and CDR2 SQIVND (reference sequence). The CDR3 covers 17 residues. The V and J ends lost 1 base and 0 bases respectively, with 15 bases between them. CDR3 in DNA: TGTGCCAGTAGTATAGTGGGGACACGTACCATGAACACTGAAGCTTTCTTT. This gives the protein CASSIVGTRTMNTEAFF.

V gene TRBV19 combines with J gene TRBJ1-2, with TRBD1 identical over 11 bases. Looked up from germline, CDR1 is LNHDA and CDR2 is SQIVND (reference sequence). V trimming: 6 bases; J trimming: 3 bases; junction bases outside the gene matches: 3. CDR3 length: 14 residues. Written as DNA, the CDR3 is TGTGCCAGTAGGGCGGGACAGGGGGACTATGGCTACACCTTC. It specifies CASRAGQGDYGYTF.

The V gene is TRBV6-4, the J gene TRBJ2-5; 8 bases are shared with TRBD1. The CDR3 extends over 13 amino acids. The germline CDR1 and CDR2 sequences are MRHNA and SNTAGT. Trimming took 6 bases from V and 5 from J; bases not matched to a gene: 5. The CDR3 coding sequence is TGTGCCAGCAGGGCAGGGGGCTTGGAGACCCAGTACTTC. Protein product: CASRAGGLETQYF.

Here the CDR3 DNA reads TGTGCCAGCAGCCAAGACAGGGCCCCCTCTGGGGCCAACGTCCTGACTTTC. It codes for CASSQDRAPSGANVLTF. The V and J genes are TRBV4-2 and TRBJ2-6, with TRBD1 as a possible D gene (5 bases). The CDR3 is made up of 17 amino acids. V was clipped by 0 bases and J by 0 bases, with 9 bases between them. CDR1 is LGHNA, CDR2 YNFKEQ, per germline.

The chain recombines TRBV4-3 with TRBJ1-3; 7 positions match TRBD1. Looked up from germline, CDR1 is LGHNA and CDR2 is YSLEER. This CDR3 contains 16 residues. With V trimmed by 2 bases and J by 4 bases, 8 bases remained unmatched. The CDR3 here is CASSQNTPGGGNTIYF. In nucleotides, the CDR3 is TGCGCCAGCAGCCAAAATACCCCAGGGGGAGGAAACACCATATATTTT.